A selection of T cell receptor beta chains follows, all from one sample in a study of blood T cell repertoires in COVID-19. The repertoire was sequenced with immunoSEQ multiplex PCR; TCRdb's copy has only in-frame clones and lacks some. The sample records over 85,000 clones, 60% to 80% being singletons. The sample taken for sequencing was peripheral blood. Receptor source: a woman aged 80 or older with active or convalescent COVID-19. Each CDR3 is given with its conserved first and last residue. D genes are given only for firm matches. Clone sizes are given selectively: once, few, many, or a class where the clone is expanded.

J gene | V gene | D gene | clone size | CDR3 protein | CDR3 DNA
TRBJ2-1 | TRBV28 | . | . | CASTRGSSYNEQFF | TGTGCCAGCACAAGAGGCTCTTCCTACAATGAGCAGTTCTTC
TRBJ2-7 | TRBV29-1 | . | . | CSVAIPYLYEQYF | TGCAGCGTTGCTATCCCTTACCTCTACGAGCAGTACTTC
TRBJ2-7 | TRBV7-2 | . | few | CASSPTLYEQYF | TGTGCCAGCAGTCCGACTCTCTACGAGCAGTACTTC
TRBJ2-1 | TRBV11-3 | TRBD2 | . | CASSSRTSSYNEQFF | TGTGCCAGCAGCTCGCGGACTAGCTCCTACAATGAGCAGTTCTTC
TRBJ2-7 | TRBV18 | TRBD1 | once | CASSYMDRASEQYF | TGTGCCAGCTCATACATGGACAGGGCATCCGAGCAGTACTTC
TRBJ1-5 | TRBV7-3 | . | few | CASTSKGVSNQPQHF | TGTGCCAGCACCTCCAAGGGGGTTAGCAATCAGCCCCAGCATTTT
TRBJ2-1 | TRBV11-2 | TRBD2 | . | CASSRTSGWQFF | TGTGCCAGCAGCCGGACTAGCGGTTGGCAGTTCTTC
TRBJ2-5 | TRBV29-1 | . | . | CSVGVQGAWAQETQYF | TGCAGCGTTGGGGTGCAAGGGGCTTGGGCCCAAGAGACCCAGTACTTC
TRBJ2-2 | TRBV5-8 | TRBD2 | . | CASSTGTSVANTGELFF | TGTGCCAGCAGCACCGGGACTAGTGTCGCGAACACCGGGGAGCTGTTTTTT
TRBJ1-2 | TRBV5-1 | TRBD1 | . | CASSLEAGGYGYTF | TGCGCCAGCAGCTTGGAGGCAGGGGGCTATGGCTACACCTTC
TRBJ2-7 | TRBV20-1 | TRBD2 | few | CSASLAGRNEQYF | TGCAGTGCTAGTCTAGCGGGACGGAACGAGCAGTACTTC
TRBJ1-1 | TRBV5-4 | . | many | CASSGGQMNTEAFF | TGTGCCAGCAGCGGAGGACAGATGAACACTGAAGCTTTCTTT
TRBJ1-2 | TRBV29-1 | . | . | CSVRENYGYTF | TGCAGCGTTAGAGAGAACTATGGCTACACCTTC
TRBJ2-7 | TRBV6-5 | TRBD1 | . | CASSRFGQGVDEQYF | TGTGCCAGCAGTCGTTTCGGACAGGGGGTAGACGAGCAGTACTTC
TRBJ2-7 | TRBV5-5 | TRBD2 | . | CASSLDSGSSYEQYF | TGTGCCAGCAGCTTGGATAGCGGGAGCTCCTACGAGCAGTACTTC
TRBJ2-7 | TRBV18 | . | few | CASSPASSYEQYF | TGTGCCAGCTCACCCGCATCCAGCTACGAGCAGTACTTC
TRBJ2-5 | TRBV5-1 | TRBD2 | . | CASSLGLAGVETQYF | TGCGCCAGCAGCTTAGGACTAGCGGGAGTAGAGACCCAGTACTTC
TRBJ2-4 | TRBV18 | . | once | CASSPLAKNIQYF | TGTGCCAGCTCCCCTCTAGCCAAAAACATTCAGTACTTC
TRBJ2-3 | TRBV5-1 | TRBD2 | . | CASSVGLAGEAQYF | TGCGCCAGCAGCGTAGGACTAGCGGGGGAGGCGCAGTATTTT
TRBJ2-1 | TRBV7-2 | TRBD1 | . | CASSLIGDSYNEQFF | TGTGCCAGCAGCTTAATCGGGGACAGCTACAATGAGCAGTTCTTC
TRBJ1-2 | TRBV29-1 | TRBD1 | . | CSVTDRERSGYGYTF | TGCAGCGTGACCGACAGGGAGAGGTCTGGCTATGGCTACACCTTC
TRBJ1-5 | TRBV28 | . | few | CASRSGPQIRSQHF | TGTGCCAGCAGATCGGGTCCCCAAATTAGATCCCAGCATTTT
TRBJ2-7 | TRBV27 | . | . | CASRPDRAPSGLEQYF | TGTGCCAGCAGACCCGACCGGGCCCCGTCTGGACTGGAGCAGTACTTC
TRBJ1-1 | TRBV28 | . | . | CASSLTLYTTSGGEAFF | TGTGCCAGCAGTTTAACCCTTTATACCACGAGCGGAGGTGAAGCTTTCTTT
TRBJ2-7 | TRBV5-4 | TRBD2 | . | CASSWTSGAYEQYF | TGTGCCAGCAGCTGGACTAGCGGGGCCTACGAGCAGTACTTC
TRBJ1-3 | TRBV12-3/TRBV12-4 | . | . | CASRVSSGNTIYF | TGTGCCAGCAGGGTGAGCTCTGGAAACACCATATATTTT
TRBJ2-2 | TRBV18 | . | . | CASSEYRPDTGELFF | TGTGCCAGCTCAGAGTACAGGCCAGACACCGGGGAGCTGTTTTTT
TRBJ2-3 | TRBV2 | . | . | CASLKSGSTDTQYF | TGTGCCAGCTTGAAAAGCGGGAGCACAGATACGCAGTATTTT
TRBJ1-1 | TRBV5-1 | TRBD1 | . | CASSLSGQGGEAFF | TGCGCCAGCAGCCTCTCCGGACAGGGCGGTGAAGCTTTCTTT
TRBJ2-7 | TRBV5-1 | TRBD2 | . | CASSFPPPGLAGGVNEQYF | TGCGCCAGCAGCTTTCCTCCCCCGGGACTAGCGGGAGGCGTCAACGAGCAGTACTTC
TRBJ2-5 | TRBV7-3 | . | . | CASSQGNQETQYF | TGTGCCAGCAGTCAGGGAAACCAAGAGACCCAGTACTTC
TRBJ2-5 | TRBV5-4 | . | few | CASSLGRGREETQYF | TGTGCCAGCAGCTTGGGCAGGGGACGGGAAGAGACCCAGTACTTC
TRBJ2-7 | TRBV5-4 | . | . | CASSLAPHRGNYEQYF | TGTGCCAGCAGCTTAGCCCCCCACCGGGGGAATTACGAGCAGTACTTC
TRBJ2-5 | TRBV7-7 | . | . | CASSLVPPQMTGFQETQYF | TGTGCTAGCAGCTTAGTCCCCCCACAGATGACAGGTTTCCAAGAGACCCAGTACTTC
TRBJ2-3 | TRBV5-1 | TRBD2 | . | CASRTVSGSATDTQYF | TGCGCCAGCAGGACCGTTAGCGGGAGCGCAACAGATACGCAGTATTTT
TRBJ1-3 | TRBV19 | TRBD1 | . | CASIPGGSGNTIYF | TGTGCCAGTATTCCAGGGGGCTCTGGAAACACCATATATTTT
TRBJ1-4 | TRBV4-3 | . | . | CASSLSGATPFNEKLFF | TGCGCCAGCTCCCTTTCAGGGGCCACCCCATTTAATGAAAAACTGTTTTTT
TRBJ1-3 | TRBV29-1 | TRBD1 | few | CSARGTGGNTIYF | TGCAGCGCCCGGGGGACAGGGGGAAACACCATATATTTT
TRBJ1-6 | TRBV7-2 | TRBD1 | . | CASSLWDSQSSPLHF | TGTGCCAGCAGCTTATGGGACAGTCAGTCTTCACCCCTCCACTTT
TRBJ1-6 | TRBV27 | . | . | CASSFGPGVGYNSPLHF | .
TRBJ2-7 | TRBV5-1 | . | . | CASSLERSYEQYF | TGCGCCAGCAGCTTGGAGAGGAGCTACGAGCAGTACTTC
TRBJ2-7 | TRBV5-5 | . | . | CASSLAPRSGSEQYF | TGTGCCAGCAGCTTGGCCCCACGATCGGGTTCCGAGCAGTACTTC
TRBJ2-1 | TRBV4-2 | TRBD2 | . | CASSQDPGTSGPAREQFF | TGTGCCAGCAGCCAAGATCCCGGGACTAGCGGACCCGCGCGGGAGCAGTTCTTC
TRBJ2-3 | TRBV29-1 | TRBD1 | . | CSVEKQGADTQYF | TGCAGCGTTGAAAAGCAGGGGGCAGATACGCAGTATTTT
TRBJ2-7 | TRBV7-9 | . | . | CASSFPVGRGFGYEQYF | TGTGCCAGCAGCTTCCCCGTCGGAAGAGGGTTCGGCTACGAGCAGTACTTC
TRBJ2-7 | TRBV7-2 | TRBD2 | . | CASSTPGLLYEQYF | TGTGCCAGCAGCACTCCGGGACTACTGTACGAGCAGTACTTC
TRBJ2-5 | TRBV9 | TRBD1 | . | CASSVAGTAEETQYF | TGTGCCAGCAGCGTAGCTGGGACAGCAGAAGAGACCCAGTACTTC
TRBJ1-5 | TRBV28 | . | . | CASSPPDMQPQHF | TGTGCCAGCAGTCCCCCGGACATGCAGCCCCAGCATTTT
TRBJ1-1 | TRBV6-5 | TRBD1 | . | CASSSGTGEAFF | TGTGCCAGCAGTTCCGGGACAGGTGAAGCTTTCTTT
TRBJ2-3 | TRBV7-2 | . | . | CASRGTLYTDTQYF | TGTGCCAGCAGGGGGACTCTTTACACAGATACGCAGTATTTT
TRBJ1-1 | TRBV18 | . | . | CASSPRGVPEAFF | TGTGCCAGCTCACCACGGGGGGTCCCTGAAGCTTTCTTT
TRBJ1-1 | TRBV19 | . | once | CASSIVAESTEAFF | TGTGCCAGTAGTATAGTGGCGGAGAGCACTGAAGCTTTCTTT
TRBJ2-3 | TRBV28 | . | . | CASRHDTDTQYF | TGTGCCAGCAGACACGACACAGATACGCAGTATTTT
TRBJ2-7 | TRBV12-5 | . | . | CASGLVLPGVISYEQYF | TGTGCTAGTGGTTTGGTACTGCCTGGAGTGATCTCCTACGAGCAGTACTTC
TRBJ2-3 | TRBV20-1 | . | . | CSASFGSSDTQYF | TGCAGTGCTAGTTTCGGGAGTTCGGATACGCAGTATTTT
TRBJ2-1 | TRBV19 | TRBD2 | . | CASSNSLAGGSYNEQFF | TGTGCCAGTAGTAACTCCCTAGCGGGAGGGTCCTACAATGAGCAGTTCTTC
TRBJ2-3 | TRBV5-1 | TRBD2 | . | CASSWGTSITDTQYF | TGCGCCAGCAGCTGGGGGACTAGCATCACAGATACGCAGTATTTT
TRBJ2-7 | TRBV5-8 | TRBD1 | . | CASSFDRASSYEQYF | TGTGCCAGCAGTTTCGACAGGGCTAGCTCCTACGAGCAGTACTTC